This T cell receptor beta chain comes out of a study of T cells in women clearing cervical HPV infection. Study-wide context: For cases, blood was sampled a median approximately 150 days after lesion detection, interquartile range roughly 85 to 200 days.

Points on this clone: Sequencing ends 3 residues short of the CDR3 end; the germline J gene provides the rest.

TCRdb's copy holds only in-frame clones and misses some; the assay was immunoSEQ multiplex PCR. The sample spans 30,000 or so clones; the ten largest clones claim approximately 6.3%. This CDR3 has 13 amino acids. V lost 6 bases to trimming and J lost 2 bases, with 11 bases between them. This TCR derives from a woman aged 18 to 75 with a cervical HPV16 infection that either progressed to CIN3+ or cleared (not recorded which). The chain joins TRBV12-3 or TRBV12-4 to TRBJ2-7; D unresolved. Sequencing used blood buffy coat. CDR3 in amino acids: CASSADLAYEQYF. The part of the CDR3 DNA that was read is TGTGCCAGCAGCGCCGACTTGGCCTACGAG.